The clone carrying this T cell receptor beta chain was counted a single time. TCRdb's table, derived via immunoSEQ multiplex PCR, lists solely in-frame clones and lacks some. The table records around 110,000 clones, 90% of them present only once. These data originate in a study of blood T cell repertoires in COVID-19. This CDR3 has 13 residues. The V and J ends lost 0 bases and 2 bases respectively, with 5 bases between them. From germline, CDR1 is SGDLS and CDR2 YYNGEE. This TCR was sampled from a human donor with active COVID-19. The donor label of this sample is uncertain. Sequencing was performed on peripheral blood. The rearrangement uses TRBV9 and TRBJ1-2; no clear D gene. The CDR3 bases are TGTGCCAGCAGCGTAGGTCTGAACTATGGCTACACCTTC. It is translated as CASSVGLNYGYTF.